Below, 9 T cell receptor beta chains from the same sample are listed, as sequenced in a study of T cell clones after liver transplantation (dated by TCRdb to about 2019). The library was obtained by the immunoSEQ multiplex PCR assay. As stored in TCRdb, this immuneACCESS dataset retains in-frame rearrangements with V and J assigned. A fraction of the clones does not appear; measured against another copy, unresolved V genes explain less than half of the discrepancy, and the remainder lacks a known reason. The sample has just over 80,000 clones on record, about 82% of them singletons. Of the sample, about 0.52% falls within the top ten clones. Source: CD4+ T cells from blood, taken 45 to 46 months after liver transplant. Every receptor here comes from a human patient who received a liver transplant. After a transplant, some T cells may be the graft donor's own cells.

This clone has only a few counts. The rearrangement joins TRBV11-2 to TRBJ2-3; 9 bases are shared with TRBD1. Germline CDR1 reads SGHAT; CDR2 reads FQNNGV. CDR3 length: 15 residues. V was clipped by 6 bases and J by 5 bases; unmatched bases: 9. The CDR3 sequence: CASSLSGTGRDTQYF. The DNA for the CDR3 is TGTGCCAGCAGTTTATCCGGGACAGGGAGAGATACGCAGTATTTT.

V and J are TRBV5-1 and TRBJ2-1; 11 bases line up with TRBD2. Germline V gene sequence: CDR1 SGHRS, CDR2 YFSETQ. This CDR3 has 15 amino acids. V trimming: 1 base; J trimming: 6 bases; junction bases outside the gene matches: 3. The CDR3: CASSLTSGRVNEQFF. As DNA, the CDR3 is TGCGCCAGCAGCTTGACTAGCGGGAGAGTCAATGAGCAGTTCTTC.

The CDR3 spells CASSERRGNQPQHF. Written as DNA, the CDR3 is TGTGCCAGCAGTGAGAGACGGGGGAATCAGCCCCAGCATTTT. The chain is built from TRBV6-5 and TRBJ1-5; D is perhaps TRBD1 (5 bases). V gave up 5 bases and J gave up 4 bases, with 12 bases separating them. Germline CDR1 MNHEY, CDR2 SVGAGI. The CDR3 loop spans 14 amino acids.

J is TRBJ1-2 and V is TRBV6-5, with a tentative D call TRBD1 (5 bases). The germline CDR1 and CDR2 sequences are MNHEY and SVGAGI. CDR3 size: 14 residues. V dropped 6 bases and J dropped 7 bases, with 18 bases sitting between them. The CDR3 reads CASRPEPGRAGYTF. The DNA of the CDR3 is TGTGCCAGCAGACCCGAACCGGGGCGAGCTGGCTACACCTTC.

This clone was seen only a few times. The chain employs TRBV7-2 and TRBJ1-2, with TRBD1 as a possible D gene (5 bases). CDR1 is SGHTA, CDR2 FQGNSA, per germline. Trimming took 1 base from V and 4 from J, leaving 16 bases between them. CDR3 size: 16 residues. The CDR3 DNA is TGTGCCAGCAGCTTAGGGGTCGCCCAGGGCAGCTATGGCTACACCTTC. Amino acids: CASSLGVAQGSYGYTF. Full variable domain (missing parts from reference TRBV7-2 and TRBJ1-2): GAGVSQSPSNKVTEKGKDVELRCDPISGHTALYWYRQSLGQGLEFLIYFQGNSAPDKSGLPSDRFSAERTGGSVSTLTIQRTQQEDSAVYLCASSLGVAQGSYGYTFGSGTRLTVV.

This rearrangement joins TRBV28 to TRBJ2-3, with 8 bases fitting TRBD2. CDR1 and CDR2 from the germline V gene are MDHEN and SYDVKM. Trimming removed 4 bases from V and 4 bases from J; junction bases left unmatched: 7. This CDR3 is built from 15 residues. CDR3 residues: CASSSRGGVPDTQYF. The CDR3 DNA reads as TGTGCCAGCAGTTCACGGGGGGGGGTCCCAGATACGCAGTATTTT.

The chain joins TRBV7-2 to TRBJ2-7, with 10 bases identical to TRBD2. J gave up 6 bases and V 5 bases, and 10 bases lay outside the gene matches. The germline CDR1 and CDR2 sequences are SGHTA and FQGNSA. The CDR3 consists of 15 residues. CDR3 residues: CASSPSLAGAAEQYF. The CDR3 bases are TGTGCCAGCAGCCCTTCCCTAGCGGGAGCTGCCGAGCAGTACTTC.

The V gene is TRBV6-5, the J gene TRBJ2-7; 10 positions agree with TRBD2. The CDR3 runs to 15 residues. Germline V gives CDR1 MNHEY, CDR2 SVGAGI. Trimming took 8 bases from V and 3 from J; bases not matched to a gene: 10. Here the CDR3 reads CASRPGLALDYEQYF. CDR3 in DNA: TGTGCCAGCCGGCCGGGACTAGCGTTAGACTACGAGCAGTACTTC.

The V call is TRBV5-1, the J call TRBJ2-3; TRBD2 aligns across 10 bases. Germline values: CDR1 SGHRS, CDR2 YFSETQ. The CDR3 extends over 15 amino acids. The trim removed 2 bases at V and 4 bases at J, leaving 4 bases unmatched. The CDR3 spells CASSFASGRSDTQYF. CDR3 nucleotides: TGCGCCAGCAGCTTCGCTAGCGGGAGATCAGATACGCAGTATTTT.